Sequencing of this T cell receptor beta chain was carried out in a study of blood T cell repertoires in COVID-19. Study-level information: Researchers got acute and convalescent COVID-19 samples from the United States, Italy and Spain. The cDNA or gDNA used as material had been derived from T cells, B-cell-depleted T cells, or PBMCs.

The germline gives CDR1 MNHEY, CDR2 SVGAGI. CDR3 length: 15 amino acids. Deletions cut 8 bases from V and 0 bases from J, with 16 bases between. In the original workflow: Using reference gene primer amplification, nucleated cell counts were estimated. Some clones are missing from TCRdb's copy, which holds only in-frame ones; the method was immunoSEQ multiplex PCR. D and trimming were read from the DNA, whereas the V and J calls and clone size are those reported in that table. The sample consists of fewer than 50,000 clones, less than 80% of them appearing once. One Seattle source followed patients from active infection through their disease course.

Sequences were obtained from peripheral blood. The receptor comes from a man aged 70-80 years with COVID-19, enrolled during active disease. The rearrangement joins TRBV6-5 to TRBJ1-1; D not resolved. DNA of the CDR3: TGTGCCAGCGTTCAAGGCAGCGCTATGAACACTGAAGCTTTCTTT. Protein product: CASVQGSAMNTEAFF.